Given below is one T cell receptor beta chain in context. The sample holds one count of this clone. It lacks a known antigen. Per-nucleotide qualities are absent, and no much larger clonotype sits a single base away. The sample originates from a study of T cell responses to AZD1222 COVID-19 vaccine (dated by TCRdb to the early 2020s). Background on the whole study: AZD1222 recipients given second doses at about 4 weeks or at about 12 weeks were pooled, since spike-specific TCR depth and breadth were not found to differ between the two schedules. TCR sequencing was performed for approximately 240 trial participants, of whom 207 were given two doses of AZD1222 and around 25 were given two doses of MenACWY control vaccine. Trial participants were enrolled into age subgroups of 18-55, 56-69 and 70-plus years, which contained about 150, 28 and 57 TCR-sequenced participants, respectively.

The time point label corresponds to: baseline before first vaccination. The vaccinee samples were drawn from two UK trials, COV001 and COV002, one of which was a single-blind randomized controlled phase 2/3 trial testing AZD1222 (ChAdOx1 nCoV-19) in healthy adults. For TCRbeta chain sequencing, PBMC samples were collected from trial participants at day 0 and at day 28 after the second dose. In the germline V gene (reference sequence), CDR1 corresponds to LNHDA and CDR2 to SQIVND. V was cut back by 2 bases and J by 4 bases, leaving a gap of 8 bases between them. Spanning cysteine to phenylalanine, the CDR3 consists of 13 amino acids. Only the CDR3 portion is preserved as DNA: 39 bases, with reading frame beginning at the first base. What the authors observed across the whole study: Participants were mostly white British and included more females than males, and it was suggested by the authors that clonal diversity may have been underestimated. No day 14 peak-response samples were available, so repertoires were characterized only after the peak T cell response. Vaccine-associated CD4 TCRs spanned the whole spike protein, with dominant responses in regions 160-218 and 743-854. Only six AZD1222 recipients were SARS-CoV-2 seropositive at baseline, limiting conclusions about previously exposed vaccinees. Spike-specific TCR breadth and depth rose significantly after two AZD1222 doses compared with day 0 and with MenACWY recipients. Epitopes outside the regions mutated in the B.1.351 and B.1.1.7 variants were reportedly recognized by nearly half of the unique spike-specific TCRs. The 56-69-year group was small, and its depth increase did not reach significance, likely because of low power.

The CDR3 regions of human TCRbeta chains were subjected to immunosequencing. In the original analysis: Repertoire TCRs were matched against a reference library of SARS-CoV-2-specific TCRs generated with the MIRA antigen-specificity platform. Breadth meant the fraction of unique TCRs that were SARS-CoV-2-associated, whereas depth meant the fraction of total T cells that were SARS-CoV-2-associated. Using the MIRA data, each spike-specific TCR was mapped to the spike region that the TCR reacts to and placed in a CD4 or CD8 class. Log10-transformed breadth and depth values were compared by one-way ANOVA with Sidak's multiple comparisons tests. TCRdb obtained this table from immuneACCESS and retained in-frame rearrangements with V and J assigned. These tables miss some clones; where compared with another copy, unresolved V genes account for less than half of the shortfall, and the remainder is unexplained. V and J calls and clone size are as listed in that table; D and trimming were resolved from the DNA. This sample holds 150,000 or so clones; about 88% were observed only once. Clones ranked in the top ten supply 3% to 3.5% of the sample.

The sample here was peripheral blood, taken on day 0 of AZD1222 vaccination. Recombination joined TRBV19 with TRBJ1-2, with TRBD1 tentatively as D gene (5 bases match). The clonotype originates from an adult in good health. The DNA is as follows: TGTGCCAGTAGTATACCAGGGCCCTATGGCTACACCTTC. Translation gives CASSIPGPYGYTF.